This TCR beta chain was documented in a study of T cell changes during pregnancy in multiple sclerosis. The data were produced by immunoSEQ multiplex PCR, yet TCRdb's version contains in-frame clones alone and is incomplete. The sample has fewer than 60,000 clones; 90% are singletons. Trimming at V came to 4 bases and at J to 3 bases, leaving 7 bases not matched to a gene. The length of the CDR3 is 15 residues. Germline CDR1 SNHLY, CDR2 FYNNEI. The V and J genes are TRBV2 and TRBJ1-1, with 8 bases identical to TRBD1. This receptor was identified in a female donor in good health, enrolled as a control in a pregnancy study. Sequenced material: peripheral blood, taken in the third trimester of pregnancy. In DNA form, the CDR3 reads TGTGCCAGCAGTGGCCAGGGGGCCGCGTACACTGAAGCTTTCTTT. Protein: CASSGQGAAYTEAFF.